This is a list of T cell receptor beta chains from one sample in a study of STAT3 mutations in large granular lymphocyte leukemia. Sequencing used immunoSEQ multiplex PCR; TCRdb keeps in-frame clones, though not all of them. The table lists around 7,000 clones, roughly 79% of them singletons. Sequenced: peripheral blood mononuclear cells. All receptors derive from a woman aged 40 to 50 with T-cell large granular lymphocyte leukemia. Some clones in this sample may be carry-over from other donors' samples. Each CDR3 is given without its conserved first and last residue. D genes are given only for firm matches. Clone size appears in some rows only: once, few, many, or a class for an expanded clone.

CDR3,V,D,J,size
AWSPRTSSGNTIY,TRBV30,NA,TRBJ1-3,NA
ASRRDISYEQY,TRBV6-5,NA,TRBJ2-7,NA
ASSLRLAGGMQF,TRBV5-4,TRBD2,TRBJ2-1,NA
ASSLTDSGEQY,TRBV7-9,NA,TRBJ2-7,NA
SARGPAGAF,TRBV20-1,NA,TRBJ1-1,NA
ASSLRGYTEAF,TRBV11-3,NA,TRBJ1-1,NA
AWSEDRNQPQH,TRBV30,NA,TRBJ1-5,NA
ANDRTDNYGYT,TRBV7-9,NA,TRBJ1-2,NA
ASFSSSYEQY,TRBV27,NA,TRBJ2-7,NA
ASSLAELAGGQNYNEQF,TRBV7-9,TRBD2,TRBJ2-1,NA
ASSLRSGLQPQH,TRBV27,NA,TRBJ1-5,NA
AWSEAGGTDTQY,TRBV30,TRBD2,TRBJ2-3,NA
ASSPTGDLGEQY,TRBV7-2,TRBD1,TRBJ2-7,NA
ASGLWSSGGMDEQF,TRBV12-5,TRBD2,TRBJ2-1,few
ASLRGGGIQETQY,TRBV7-9,NA,TRBJ2-5,NA
SVEAETEQF,TRBV29-1,NA,TRBJ2-1,few
SLRTRGQETQY,TRBV29-1,NA,TRBJ2-5,NA
ASSPRGLGYEQY,TRBV13,TRBD1,TRBJ2-7,NA
ASSDTGQGDGYT,TRBV18,TRBD1,TRBJ1-2,NA
ASSLGGQETQY,TRBV7-3,NA,TRBJ2-5,few
ASSLEGRYGNTIY,TRBV5-1,NA,TRBJ1-3,NA
ASSGTSVETQY,TRBV18,TRBD2,TRBJ2-5,NA
ASSQAPTDNYGYT,TRBV4-3,NA,TRBJ1-2,NA
ASSPGTVNSPLH,TRBV5-4,TRBD1,TRBJ1-6,NA
ASSPRQTQETQY,TRBV5-4,NA,TRBJ2-5,NA
ASSQETSLRDGYT,TRBV4-3,NA,TRBJ1-2,once
ASSFTGTGTYGYT,TRBV7-2,TRBD1,TRBJ1-2,NA
ASSQDSGQNYGYT,TRBV4-2,TRBD1,TRBJ1-2,NA
ASSLDRFGGYEQY,TRBV27,NA,TRBJ2-7,NA
ASSQGARGLYEQY,TRBV14,TRBD1,TRBJ2-7,NA
ASSLFDRGYEQY,TRBV27,TRBD1,TRBJ2-7,NA
ASSLVAGPSSYNEQF,TRBV5-1,NA,TRBJ2-1,NA
ASSPQLGYQETQY,TRBV18,NA,TRBJ2-5,NA
ASLGQADTEAF,TRBV5-1,NA,TRBJ1-1,NA
ASSLGDRGVTQY,TRBV5-1,NA,TRBJ2-5,NA
ASSRVRVQETQY,TRBV6-5,NA,TRBJ2-5,few
ASSAGTDVYGYT,TRBV5-4,TRBD1,TRBJ1-2,NA
AWSVGGNTEAF,TRBV30,NA,TRBJ1-1,NA
ASSLARQKREKLF,TRBV5-6,NA,TRBJ1-4,NA
ASSPAGVDGYT,TRBV5-1,NA,TRBJ1-2,NA